This T cell receptor beta chain appears in the sequencing data of a study of cytotoxic CD8 clonotypes in ibrutinib-treated CLL. General study results and limits: Higher circulating CD8+ T-cell counts strongly accompanied higher baseline clonality, above age-matched healthy donors. Before falling back toward baseline at progression, clonality had risen at the time of ibrutinib response.

The CDR3 is 13 amino acids. The germline V gene has CDR1 PRHDT and CDR2 FYEKMQ (reference sequence). Here immunoSEQ multiplex PCR was the method, and the copy in TCRdb shows in-frame clones only, minus some. This table has roughly 50,000 clones, around 60% appearing once. Of note for this clone: Antigen specificity is unknown. One junction end disagrees with the germline gene, perhaps due to a read error.

The rearrangement uses TRBV13 and TRBJ1-2; 9 bases fit TRBD1. This sequence was found in a human donor with chronic lymphocytic leukemia. This specimen was PBMCs, taken after 24 months of ibrutinib treatment. This CDR3 is CASSLVSDRGIAF. The CDR3 nucleotides are TGTGCCAGCAGCTTAGTGTCGGACAGGGGAATCGCCTTC. Full variable domain (missing parts from reference TRBV13 and TRBJ1-2): AAGVIQSPRHLIKEKRETATLKCYPIPRHDTVYWYQQGPGQDPQFLISFYEKMQSDKGSIPDRFSAQQFSDYHSELNMSSLELGDSALYFCASSLVSDRGIAFGSGTRLTVV.